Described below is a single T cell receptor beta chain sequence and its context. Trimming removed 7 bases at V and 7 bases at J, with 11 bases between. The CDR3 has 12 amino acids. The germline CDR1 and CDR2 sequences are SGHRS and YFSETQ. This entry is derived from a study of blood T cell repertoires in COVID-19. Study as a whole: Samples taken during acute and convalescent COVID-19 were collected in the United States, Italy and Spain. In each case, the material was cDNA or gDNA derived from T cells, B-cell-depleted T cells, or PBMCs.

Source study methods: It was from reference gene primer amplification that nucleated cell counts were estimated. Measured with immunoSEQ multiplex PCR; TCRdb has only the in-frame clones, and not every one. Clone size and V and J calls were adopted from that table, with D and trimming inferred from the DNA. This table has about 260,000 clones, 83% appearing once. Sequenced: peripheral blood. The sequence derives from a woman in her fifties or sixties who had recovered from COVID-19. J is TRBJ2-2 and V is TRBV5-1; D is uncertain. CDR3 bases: TGCGCCAGCTCCCGACACATCGGGGAGCTGTTTTTT. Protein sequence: CASSRHIGELFF.